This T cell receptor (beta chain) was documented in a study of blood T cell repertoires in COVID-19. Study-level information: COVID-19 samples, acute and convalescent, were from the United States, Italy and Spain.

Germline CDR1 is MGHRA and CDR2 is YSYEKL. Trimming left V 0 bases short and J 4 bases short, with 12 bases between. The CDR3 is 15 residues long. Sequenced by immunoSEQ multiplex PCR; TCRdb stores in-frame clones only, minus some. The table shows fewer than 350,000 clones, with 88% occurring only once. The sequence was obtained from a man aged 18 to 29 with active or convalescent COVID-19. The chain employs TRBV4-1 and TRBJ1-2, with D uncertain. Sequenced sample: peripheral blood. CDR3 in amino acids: CASSQDHNKFYGYTF. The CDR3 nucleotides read TGCGCCAGCAGCCAAGATCATAACAAGTTCTATGGCTACACCTTC.